Shown below are 14 T cell receptor beta chains from a single sample sequenced in a study of blood T cell repertoires in COVID-19. The table came from immunoSEQ multiplex PCR; TCRdb's copy has only in-frame clones and leaves some out. The sample has about 330,000 clones, less than 90% seen once; the top ten hold about 0.93%. The sample consisted of PBMCs or T cells enriched from blood (not recorded which). Every receptor here comes from a woman in her twenties or thirties who had recovered from COVID-19.

This clone was seen just once. The V call is TRBV2, the J call TRBJ2-6; D gene unclear. This CDR3 contains 12 residues. Between the trimmed V and J ends, which lost 8 bases and 3 bases, there was a span of 5 bases. Germline V CDR1 and CDR2: SNHLY, FYNNEI. In DNA form, the CDR3 reads TGTGCCAGCCGTTATGGGGCCAACGTCCTGACTTTC. Translating it yields CASRYGANVLTF.

This chain links TRBV6-2 or TRBV6-3 with TRBJ2-1; TRBD1 is a possible D gene (5 bases). The ends were cut back, 6 bases at V and 8 bases at J, with 11 bases in the middle. This CDR3 region has 12 residues. Germline CDR1 reads MNHEY; CDR2 reads SVGEGT. The DNA for the CDR3 is TGTGCCAGCAGCCGAACCAGGGATGAGCAGTTCTTC. This encodes CASSRTRDEQFF.

The gene calls are TRBV6-5 and TRBJ1-1; 7 bases match TRBD1. Germline V gene data show CDR1 as MNHEY and CDR2 as SVGAGI. Germline trimming cut 4 bases from V and 0 bases from J; bases unmatched to any gene: 8. The CDR3 length is 16 residues. This CDR3 is CASSLIPGQMNTEAFF. The CDR3 nucleotides read TGTGCCAGCAGTTTAATACCGGGACAGATGAACACTGAAGCTTTCTTT.

The chain recombines TRBV11-2 with TRBJ1-1, with a tentative D call TRBD1 (5 bases). Between the trimmed V and J ends, which lost 6 bases and 0 bases, there was a span of 11 bases. Germline values: CDR1 SGHAT, CDR2 FQNNGV. The CDR3 is 14 amino acids. The CDR3 DNA is TGTGCCAGCAGTCAGGGTTCCATGAACACTGAAGCTTTCTTT. It encodes CASSQGSMNTEAFF.

This clone was seen once. The chain recombines TRBV27 with TRBJ1-2, with a possible D match to TRBD1 (6 bases). Trimming pared 1 base from V and 6 bases from J, leaving 9 bases between. Germline assignment: CDR1 MNHEY and CDR2 SMNVEV (reference sequence). CDR3 length: 13 amino acids. CDR3 region: CASSLWAGDGYTF. The DNA of the CDR3 is TGTGCCAGCAGTTTATGGGCAGGGGATGGCTACACCTTC.

This clone was found a few times. V usage is TRBV6-4 and J usage is TRBJ1-3; D is unclear. The V and J ends lost 5 bases and 5 bases respectively, with 28 bases between them. Looked up from germline, CDR1 is MRHNA and CDR2 is SNTAGT. The CDR3 sequence is 19 residues long. The CDR3 sequence: CASSNGITFWAILRNTIYF. DNA of the CDR3: TGTGCCAGCAGTAACGGGATAACGTTTTGGGCTATCCTCCGAAACACCATATATTTT.

The CDR3 loop is CASRDMNTEAFF. DNA of the CDR3: TGTGCCAGCCGGGACATGAACACTGAAGCTTTCTTT. The chain couples TRBV28 to TRBJ1-1; D may be TRBD1 (6 bases). The germline V and J ends were trimmed by 8 bases and 0 bases, with 7 bases remaining between them. Germline assignment: CDR1 MDHEN and CDR2 SYDVKM. CDR3 size: 12 residues.

The chain links TRBV5-1 to TRBJ2-7; 11 positions agree with TRBD1. Trimming took 8 bases from V and 1 from J; bases not matched to a gene: 5. CDR1 SGHRS and CDR2 YFSETQ come from the germline V gene. The CDR3 length is 14 residues. The CDR3 sequence: CASRGQGDSYEQYF. DNA of the CDR3: TGCGCCAGTAGGGGACAGGGGGATTCCTACGAGCAGTACTTC.

The chain is built from TRBV28 and TRBJ1-2, with unresolved D. V was shortened by 5 bases and J by 3 bases, with 22 bases between the two germline ends. Germline V gene sequence: CDR1 MDHEN, CDR2 SYDVKM. The length of the CDR3 is 17 residues. The chain's CDR3 is CASSPPPGVGSHYGYTF. In DNA, the CDR3 is TGTGCCAGCAGTCCCCCCCCCGGGGTGGGCTCGCACTATGGCTACACCTTC.

This sequence joins TRBV28 and TRBJ1-6; unclear D gene. The germline V gene has CDR1 MDHEN and CDR2 SYDVKM. The CDR3 has 12 amino acids. V shed 6 bases and J shed 7 bases, with 7 bases lying between them. In nucleotides, the CDR3 is TGTGCCAGCAGCGAGGAGAATTCACCCCTCCACTTT. Its protein product is CASSEENSPLHF.

The chain is built from TRBV3-1 (or the pseudogene TRBV3-2) and TRBJ1-3, with 7 bases that match TRBD1. The length of the CDR3 is 14 residues. After removal of 4 bases from V and 2 bases from J, the junction contained 2 bases not matched to a gene. CDR1 LGHDT and CDR2 YNNKEL come from the germline V gene (reference sequence). CDR3 sequence: CASSLDRAGNTIYF. The CDR3 region has the DNA TGTGCCAGCAGCCTTGACAGGGCTGGAAACACCATATATTTT.

CDR3 amino acids: CASSVYSGGKEWNEQFF. DNA for the CDR3: TGTGCCAGCAGCGTCTACAGCGGGGGGAAAGAATGGAATGAGCAGTTCTTC. This chain connects TRBV9 to TRBJ2-1; 9 bases align to TRBD2. Germline trimming cut 2 bases from V and 7 bases from J; bases unmatched to any gene: 13. This CDR3 region has 17 residues. In germline, CDR1 is SGDLS, CDR2 YYNGEE.

The rearrangement uses TRBV5-8 and TRBJ1-6; TRBD1 might be the D (5 bases). The CDR3 spans 14 residues. The germline CDR1 and CDR2 sequences are SGHTS and YDEGEE. V shed 4 bases and J shed 7 bases, with 12 bases lying between them. The CDR3 sequence is CASSPGNRNSPLHF. The CDR3 nucleotides read TGTGCCAGCAGCCCAGGGAACAGGAATTCACCCCTCCACTTT.

This chain links TRBV2 with TRBJ2-5, with TRBD2 identical over 8 bases. Germline-derived CDR1 and CDR2 are SNHLY and FYNNEI. This CDR3 has 17 residues. V shed 7 bases, J shed 0 bases, and the junction held 13 bases outside the gene matches. The CDR3 loop reads CASTHPTGGGYQETQYF. CDR3 coding DNA: TGTGCCAGCACCCACCCGACGGGCGGGGGGTACCAAGAGACCCAGTACTTC.